This T cell receptor beta chain was sequenced during a study of B cell selection in AIRE deficiency (dated by TCRdb to the late 2010s). Background for the entire study: A comparison of TCRbeta repertoires of sorted blood CD4+ conventional T cells and regulatory T cells was made between AIRE-deficient patients and healthy controls. The TCR-sequenced cohort comprised about five AIRE-deficient APECED patients and about five healthy control donors.

The immunoSEQ platform was used to sequence the TCRbeta chains. As for the authors' bioinformatics: Pooled Treg repertoires yielded 56,000 or so distinct TCRbeta sequences from patients and fewer than 1x10^5 from healthy donors. Public Treg TCRbeta sequences were defined as those shared by two or more individuals and were then searched for in Tconv repertoires. Group differences were tested with Mann-Whitney U tests and Bonferroni-Dunn correction in GraphPad Prism 7.03. In TCRdb, the immuneACCESS table is reduced to in-frame sequences with V and J assigned. These tables do not hold every clone; where another copy was compared, an unresolved V gene accounts for under half, and the others remain unexplained. The V and J calls and the clone size are those of that table, but D and trimming were determined from the DNA. The table for this sample lists around 26,000 clones; 92% of them were counted only once. The ten biggest clones cover about 1% of the sample.

Regulatory T cells were sorted as CD4+CD25hiCD127low/negative cells. The healthy donors who provided the control samples were not related to the patients. Sorting of Tconv and Treg cells intended for TCRbeta sequencing was performed on a FACSAria flow cytometer. Sorted cells were collected in 5-ml round-bottom polystyrene tubes, and dry cell pellets were stored frozen at -80 degrees C prior to sequencing. Overall results and qualifications from the work: Shared Treg sequences had shorter CDR3s, which reflects a bias toward rearrangements containing few non-templated nucleotide insertions. In AIRE-deficient patients, Tconv and Treg cells had TCRBV gene usage, CDR3 length and TCR diversity comparable to those in healthy donors. About 31% of the Treg TCRbeta sequences shared among healthy donors turned up in patient Tconv cells, suggesting that Treg-biased clones are diverted into the Tconv compartment. Among 3,500 to 4,500 shared Treg TCRbeta sequences, about 31% were found to be shared only among healthy donors and approximately 9% only among patients, suggesting that Treg selection is less efficient in the absence of AIRE. Sequencing covered only TCRbeta chains, and 36.6% of shared healthy-donor Treg sequences were also present in healthy Tconv, possibly due to differing TCRalpha chains.

A remark on this clone: Its binding antigen is unknown. Base qualities were left out, and no much larger clone turns up one base away.

The clonotype originates from a human donor in good health. The sample taken for sequencing was CD4+CD25+ Tregs sorted from PBMCs.

The CDR3 protein is CASSSYSGGFADTQYF. The DNA sequence is as follows: TGCGCCAGCAGCAGCTATAGCGGGGGGTTCGCAGATACGCAGTATTTT. The V and J genes are TRBV5-1 and TRBJ2-3, and TRBD2 aligns with 10 junction nucleotides. The germline V gene provides CDR1 SGHRS and CDR2 YFSETQ. Unmatched junction bases come to 9, with V trimmed by 4 bases and J by 4 bases. From its cysteine to its phenylalanine, the CDR3 spans 16 amino acids. Here the CDR3 DNA is all that survives: 48 bases in frame from base 1.